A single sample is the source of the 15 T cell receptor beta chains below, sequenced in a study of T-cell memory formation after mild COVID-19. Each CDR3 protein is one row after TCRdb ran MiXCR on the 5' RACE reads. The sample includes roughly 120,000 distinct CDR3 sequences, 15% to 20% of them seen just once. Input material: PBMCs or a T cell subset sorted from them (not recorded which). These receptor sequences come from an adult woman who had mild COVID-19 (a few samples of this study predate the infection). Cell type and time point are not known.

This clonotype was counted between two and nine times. The DNA for the CDR3 is TGTGCCAGCAGCTTAGCCGGTCGGGAGACAGGGGTTTCAGCAGATACGCAGTATTTT. Translation gives CASSLAGRETGVSADTQYF. The V and J genes are TRBV7-9 and TRBJ2-3, with 8 bases aligning to TRBD1. The CDR3 has 19 amino acids. The germline V gene has CDR1 SEHNR and CDR2 FQNEAQ (reference sequence). Trimming removed 0 bases from V and 4 bases from J; junction bases left unmatched: 15.

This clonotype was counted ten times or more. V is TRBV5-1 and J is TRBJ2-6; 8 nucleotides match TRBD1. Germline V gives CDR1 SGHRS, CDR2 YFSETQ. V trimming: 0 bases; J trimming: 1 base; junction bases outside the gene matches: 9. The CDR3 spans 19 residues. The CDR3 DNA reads TGCGCCAGCAGCTTGGGAACAGGGGGTTCCTTATCTGGGGCCAACGTCCTGACTTTC. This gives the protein CASSLGTGGSLSGANVLTF.

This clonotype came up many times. This chain's CDR3 is CASGHQIPGELFF. The CDR3 nucleotides are TGTGCCAGCGGCCACCAGATACCCGGGGAGCTGTTTTTT. The chain joins TRBV2 to TRBJ2-2, with D uncertain. Per germline, CDR1 SNHLY and CDR2 FYNNEI. Trimming removed 8 bases from V and 6 bases from J, with 13 bases in between. The CDR3 has 13 residues.

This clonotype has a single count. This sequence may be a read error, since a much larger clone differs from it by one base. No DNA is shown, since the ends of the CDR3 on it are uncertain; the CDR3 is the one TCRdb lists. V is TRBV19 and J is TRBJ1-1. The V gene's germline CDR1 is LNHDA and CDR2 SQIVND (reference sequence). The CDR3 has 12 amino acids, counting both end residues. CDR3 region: CSSTSGNTEAFF.

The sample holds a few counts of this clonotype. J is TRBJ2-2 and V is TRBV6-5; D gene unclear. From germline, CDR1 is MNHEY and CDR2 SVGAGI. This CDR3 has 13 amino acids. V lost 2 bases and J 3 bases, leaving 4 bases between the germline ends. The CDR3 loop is CASSYGDTGELFF. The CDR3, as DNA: TGTGCCAGCAGTTACGGTGACACCGGGGAGCTGTTTTTT.

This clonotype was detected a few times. The CDR3 is CASSLDGTSGGNEQFF. CDR3 DNA sequence: TGCGCCAGCAGCTTGGATGGGACTAGCGGGGGAAATGAGCAGTTCTTC. The chain employs TRBV5-1 and TRBJ2-1; 14 bases fit TRBD2. The CDR3 contains 16 residues. The trim removed 0 bases at V and 7 bases at J, leaving 3 bases unmatched. CDR1 and CDR2 (germline): SGHRS, YFSETQ. Full variable domain (outside the CDR3, taken from reference TRBV5-1 and TRBJ2-1): KAGVTQTPRYLIKTRGQQVTLSCSPISGHRSVSWYQQTPGQGLQFLFEYFSETQRNKGNFPGRFSGRQFSNSRSEMNVSTLELGDSALYLCASSLDGTSGGNEQFFGPGTRLTVL.

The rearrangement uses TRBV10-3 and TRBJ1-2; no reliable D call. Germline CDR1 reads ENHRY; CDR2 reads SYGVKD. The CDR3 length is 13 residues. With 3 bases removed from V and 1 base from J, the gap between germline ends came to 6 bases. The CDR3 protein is CAISDPVNYGYTF. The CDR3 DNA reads TGTGCCATCAGTGATCCAGTTAACTATGGCTACACCTTC.

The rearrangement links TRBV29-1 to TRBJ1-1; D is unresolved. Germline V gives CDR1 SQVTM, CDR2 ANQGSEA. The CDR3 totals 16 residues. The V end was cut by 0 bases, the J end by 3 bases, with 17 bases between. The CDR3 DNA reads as TGCAGCGTTGAAGATCCCTGGGCGGGCGGGGACACTGAAGCTTTCTTT. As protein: CSVEDPWAGGDTEAFF.

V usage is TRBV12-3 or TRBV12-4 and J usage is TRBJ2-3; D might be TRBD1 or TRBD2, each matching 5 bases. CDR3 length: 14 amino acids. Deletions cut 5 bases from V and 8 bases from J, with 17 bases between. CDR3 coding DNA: TGTGCCAGCAGTGGGAGAAGGGGCCTTGGTACGCAGTATTTT. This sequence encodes CASSGRRGLGTQYF.

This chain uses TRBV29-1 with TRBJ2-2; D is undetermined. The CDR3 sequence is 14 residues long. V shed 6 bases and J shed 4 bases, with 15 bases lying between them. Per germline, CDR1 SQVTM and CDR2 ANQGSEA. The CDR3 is CSVASTKGTGELFF. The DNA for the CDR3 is TGCAGCGTGGCCTCAACGAAGGGCACCGGGGAGCTGTTTTTT.

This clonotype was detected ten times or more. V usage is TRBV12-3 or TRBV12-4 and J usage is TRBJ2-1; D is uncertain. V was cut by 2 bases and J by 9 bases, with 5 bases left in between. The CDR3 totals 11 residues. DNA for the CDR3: TGTGCCAGCAGTTTACGCGGTGAGCAGTTCTTC. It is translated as CASSLRGEQFF.

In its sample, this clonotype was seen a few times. This chain's CDR3 is CASSYKFSLEYEQFF. CDR3 bases: TGTGCCAGCAGCTATAAATTCTCCCTCGAATACGAGCAGTTCTTC. The chain has TRBV12-3 or TRBV12-4 and TRBJ2-1; D is uncertain. The CDR3 is 15 residues long. The V end lost 6 bases, the J end lost 10 bases, and 22 bases lay between the germline ends.

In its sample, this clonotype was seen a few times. The CDR3 DNA reads as TGTGCCAGCAGACCCAACAGGGGCCACAAAAACATTCAGTACTTC. Protein sequence: CASRPNRGHKNIQYF. The J gene is TRBJ2-4, the V gene TRBV11-3, with TRBD1 matching over 7 bases. Looked up from germline, CDR1 is SGHNT and CDR2 is YENEEA. The CDR3 is 15 residues long. The ends lost 6 bases at V and 3 bases at J; junction bases unmatched: 8.

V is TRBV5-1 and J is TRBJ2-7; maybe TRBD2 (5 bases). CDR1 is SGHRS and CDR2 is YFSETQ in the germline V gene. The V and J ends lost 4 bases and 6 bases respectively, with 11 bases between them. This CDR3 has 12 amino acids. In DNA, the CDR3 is TGCGCCAGCAGCGAAGAGACTATCGAGCAGTACTTC. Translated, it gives CASSEETIEQYF.

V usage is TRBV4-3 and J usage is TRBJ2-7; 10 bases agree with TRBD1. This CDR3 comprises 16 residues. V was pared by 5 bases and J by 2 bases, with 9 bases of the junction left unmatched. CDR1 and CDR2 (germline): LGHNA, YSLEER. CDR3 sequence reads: CASSYSGTGETYEQYF. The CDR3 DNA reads TGCGCCAGCAGCTATTCCGGGACAGGGGAAACCTACGAGCAGTACTTC.